This entry is about one TCR beta chain. The antigen is unknown. This record comes from a study of cytotoxic CD8 clonotypes in ibrutinib-treated CLL. CDR1 is SGHRS and CDR2 is YFSETQ in the germline V gene. This CDR3 spans 13 amino acids. V lost 0 bases and J lost 5; bases outside the gene matches: 0. Generated by immunoSEQ multiplex PCR, the TCRdb table keeps only in-frame clones and is missing some. This table has tens of thousands of clones, about 72% appearing once. General study results and limits: With treatment, public clonotypes, which were uncommon, either contracted or remained stable. While tracking circulating CD8+ T-cell counts, baseline clonality exceeded that of age-matched healthy donors. Sampling times differed between sustained-remission and progressing patients.

V usage is TRBV5-1 and J usage is TRBJ2-5, with 8 positions matching TRBD1. This clonotype was sampled from a human donor with chronic lymphocytic leukemia. The sample in question was PBMCs, obtained after 24 months of ibrutinib treatment. The CDR3, as DNA: TGCGCCAGCAGCTTGGGGGACAGGGAGACCCAGTACTTC. This translates into CASSLGDRETQYF.